Here is one T cell receptor beta chain with its context. CDR1 and CDR2 from the germline V gene are SGHDT and YYEEEE. This CDR3 comprises 13 residues. After removal of 7 bases from V and 4 bases from J, the junction contained 7 bases not matched to a gene. Original methodology: Amplification from reference gene primers served as the basis for estimated nucleated cell counts. Profiled with immunoSEQ multiplex PCR; TCRdb holds only in-frame clones, not every one. The DNA was the basis for D and trimming; V, J and clone size are from that table. The sample lists roughly 160,000 clones; roughly 87% were seen once. This entry comes from a study of blood T cell repertoires in COVID-19. Study-wide background: In each case, the material was cDNA or gDNA derived from T cells, B-cell-depleted T cells, or PBMCs.

Participant ages covered roughly 18 to 89 years across 20 to 30 US areas. Participants' own reports of clinical history determined their cohort assignment. The sequencing input was PBMCs or T cells enriched from blood (not recorded which). The J gene is TRBJ1-1, the V gene TRBV5-6, with 7 bases matching TRBD1. This clonotype originated in a woman in her forties or fifties who had recovered from COVID-19. In nucleotides, the CDR3 is TGTGCCAGCTTCTACGACAGGGCCACTGAAGCTTTCTTT. Amino acid sequence: CASFYDRATEAFF.